The text below deals with one TCR beta chain. TCRdb re-derived calls from the 5' RACE reads in MiXCR, one entry per CDR3 protein. The sample records 70,000 to 85,000 distinct CDR3 sequences, under 15% being singletons. The data originate from a study of early T cells in non-severe SARS-CoV-2 infection. The sequence came from an adult who was a healthcare worker with PCR-confirmed SARS-CoV-2 infection or an uninfected control (not recorded which). The sequenced sample was whole blood.

CDR3 DNA: TGTGCCAGCAGTAGGGCTTTTCCTACCCACGAGCAGTACTTC. As protein: CASSRAFPTHEQYF. The rearrangement uses TRBV6-5 and TRBJ2-7, with unresolved D. The germline V gene encodes CDR1 MNHEY and CDR2 SVGAGI. This CDR3 spans 14 amino acids. V shed 5 bases and J shed 5 bases, with 16 bases lying between them.